Each of the 19 T cell receptor beta chains below was sequenced from the same sample in a study of shared clonotypes between healthy human individuals. Data came from immunoSEQ multiplex PCR; TCRdb stores just in-frame clones and leaves some out. The sample includes some 2,400,000 clones, 90% to 97% of them seen just once. What was sequenced was naive CD4+ T cells sorted from blood. Subset noted: CD45RA+ positively selected. These receptor sequences come from a man between 18 and 35 years old in good health.

The rearrangement joins TRBV6-6 to TRBJ2-5; 7 nucleotides line up with TRBD1. The V gene's germline CDR1 is MNHNY and CDR2 SVGAGI (reference sequence). The CDR3 loop spans 15 amino acids. V gave up 2 bases and J gave up 5 bases; unmatched junction bases: 8. The CDR3 protein is CASSYGQGVGETQYF. DNA of the CDR3: TGTGCCAGCAGTTACGGTCAGGGGGTGGGTGAGACCCAGTACTTC.

The rearrangement uses TRBV6-5 and TRBJ2-7; 12 bases match TRBD1. With 4 bases clipped from V and 7 bases from J, the junction kept 5 bases outside the gene matches. CDR1 is MNHEY, CDR2 SVGAGI, per germline. This CDR3 has 14 amino acids. This chain's CDR3 is CASSSGQGAKEQYF. In DNA, the CDR3 is TGTGCCAGCAGTTCGGGACAGGGGGCGAAAGAGCAGTACTTC.

The chain links TRBV28 to TRBJ1-2; a possible D gene is TRBD1 (6 bases). This CDR3 region has 14 residues. Per the germline V gene, CDR1 is MDHEN and CDR2 is SYDVKM. V was shortened by 6 bases and J by 2 bases, with 13 bases between the two germline ends. The CDR3 region has the DNA TGTGCCAGCAGCATCGAACAGGGAAACTATGGCTACACCTTC. It encodes CASSIEQGNYGYTF.

This clone was found a few times. The chain uses TRBV11-2 and TRBJ1-6, with TRBD1 matching 9 bases. The length of the CDR3 is 14 residues. Germline lookup yields CDR1 SGHAT and CDR2 FQNNGV. J was trimmed by 9 bases and V by 5 bases; bases with no gene match: 5. The CDR3 sequence is CASSNRDRASPLHF. The CDR3 coding sequence is TGTGCCAGCAGCAACCGGGACAGGGCTTCACCCCTCCACTTT.

This chain joins TRBV7-2 and TRBJ2-3; 8 bases align to TRBD2. Germline loops: CDR1 SGHTA, CDR2 FQGNSA. The CDR3 totals 15 residues. Trimming took 2 bases from V and 5 from J; bases not matched to a gene: 6. The CDR3 nucleotides are TGTGCCAGCAGCTTAAACGGGAGGGCCTTAGATACGCAGTATTTT. Translating gives CASSLNGRALDTQYF.

J is TRBJ2-4 and V is TRBV29-1, with D perhaps given as TRBD1 or TRBD2 (7 bases each). The V gene lost 2 bases and the J gene lost 1 base, with 15 bases spanning the gap. The CDR3 is made up of 16 amino acids. Germline V CDR1 and CDR2: SQVTM, ANQGSEA. CDR3 sequence: CSVELGGGKAKNIQYF. The CDR3 DNA is TGCAGCGTTGAATTGGGAGGGGGCAAGGCCAAAAACATTCAGTACTTC.

About this clone itself: A read error is possible here, since a much larger clone lies one base away. Distinct nucleotide sequences in the sample also encode this CDR3. The rearrangement uses TRBV18 and TRBJ1-2; possible D gene TRBD1, 6 bases. The CDR3 runs to 13 residues. Germline CDR1 is KGHSH and CDR2 is LQKENI. V dropped 3 bases and J dropped 1 base, with 6 bases sitting between them. The CDR3 loop reads CASSPGHNYGYTF. The CDR3 nucleotides read TGTGCCAGCTCACCGGGACATAACTATGGCTACACCTTC.

V and J are TRBV6-5 and TRBJ2-3; 9 nucleotides agree with TRBD1. The germline CDR1 and CDR2 sequences are MNHEY and SVGAGI. The V segment lost 6 bases and the J segment 4 bases; nucleotides outside the gene matches: 5. There are 14 residues in the CDR3. For the CDR3, the DNA is TGTGCCAGCAGAAGGAGACAGGGGGCAGATACGCAGTATTTT. This encodes CASRRRQGADTQYF.

This chain connects TRBV28 to TRBJ2-5; 9 bases line up with TRBD1. This CDR3 spans 15 amino acids. Losses at the gene ends were 7 bases for V and 4 bases for J; bases not matched to a gene: 10. From germline, CDR1 is MDHEN and CDR2 SYDVKM. CDR3 nucleotide sequence: TGTGCCAGCACCGGAGCGGGACAGGGCAGAGAGACCCAGTACTTC. Protein product: CASTGAGQGRETQYF.

The chain employs TRBV10-3 and TRBJ1-3, with D possibly being TRBD1 (5 bases). This CDR3 is 15 amino acids long. V shed 0 bases and J shed 5 bases, with 11 bases lying between them. Germline CDR1 and CDR2: ENHRY and SYGVKD. The DNA for the CDR3 is TGTGCCATCAGTGAGTCGGCGCAGGGTAGAAACACCATATATTTT. This gives the protein CAISESAQGRNTIYF.

This clone was found once. The CDR3 region has the DNA TGCGCCAGCAGGTTATCAGACGCCCGTGAGCAGTTCTTC. Translation gives CASRLSDAREQFF. The chain recombines TRBV5-1 with TRBJ2-1; D is unclear. This CDR3 is 13 amino acids long. Germline V CDR1 and CDR2: SGHRS, YFSETQ. The V end lost 5 bases, the J end lost 9 bases, and 15 bases lay between the germline ends.

The gene calls are TRBV6-5 and TRBJ2-3; possibly TRBD1 or TRBD2 for D (6 bases each). CDR3 length: 15 residues. Germline CDR1 MNHEY, CDR2 SVGAGI. Trimming cost V 6 bases and J 2 bases, with 15 bases left between them. The CDR3 DNA reads as TGTGCCAGCAGCCGGGGGCAGGGAAACACAGATACGCAGTATTTT. Translating it yields CASSRGQGNTDTQYF.

The chain is built from TRBV4-1 and TRBJ2-7, with D unresolved. Germline CDR1 MGHRA, CDR2 YSYEKL. V was shortened by 5 bases and J by 7 bases, with 9 bases between the two germline ends. This CDR3 has 11 residues. The CDR3 DNA sequence: TGCGCCAGCAGCAAGAGTGGGGAGCAGTACTTC. This translates into CASSKSGEQYF.

The genes are TRBV4-1 and TRBJ2-3; 11 nucleotides line up with TRBD2. CDR3 length: 20 residues. The germline gives CDR1 MGHRA, CDR2 YSYEKL. V was pared by 3 bases and J by 9 bases, with 23 bases of the junction left unmatched. CDR3 nucleotides: TGCGCCAGCAGCCACTTACTAGCGGGGGTCCCAGGTTCGGGGTACCTGACGCAGTATTTT. This sequence encodes CASSHLLAGVPGSGYLTQYF.

This clone was recorded once. The chain combines TRBV27 with TRBJ1-6, with D perhaps matching TRBD1 (5 bases). The V and J ends lost 3 bases and 13 bases respectively, with 19 bases between them. Germline V CDR1 and CDR2: MNHEY, SMNVEV (reference sequence). There are 15 residues in the CDR3. CDR3 nucleotide sequence: TGTGCCAGCAGTTTTTCGGACACGGGCGATTTGCCCCTCCACTTT. Protein product: CASSFSDTGDLPLHF.

The chain links TRBV7-8 to TRBJ2-7; maybe TRBD1 (6 bases). This CDR3 spans 13 amino acids. The V gene's germline CDR1 is SGHVS and CDR2 FQNEAQ. V shed 5 bases and J shed 0 bases, with 8 bases lying between them. CDR3 amino acids: CASSTGFSYEQYF. CDR3 DNA sequence: TGTGCCAGCAGCACAGGGTTCTCCTACGAGCAGTACTTC.

The rearrangement uses TRBV6-1 and TRBJ2-2; perhaps TRBD2 as D (5 bases). The germline V gene encodes CDR1 MNHNS and CDR2 SASEGT. The CDR3 has 15 residues. V lost 10 bases and J 2 bases, leaving 17 bases between the germline ends. DNA of the CDR3: TGTGCCATCTCACGGACTGAAGTCAACACCGGGGAGCTGTTTTTT. As protein: CAISRTEVNTGELFF.

This sequence joins TRBV2 and TRBJ1-5; TRBD1 matches 8 bases. CDR1 is SNHLY and CDR2 is FYNNEI in the germline V gene. CDR3 length: 15 amino acids. Trimming at V came to 6 bases and at J to 7 bases, leaving 11 bases not matched to a gene. In DNA form, the CDR3 reads TGTGCCAGCAGCGGACAGGGATTGGAAAACCAGCCCCAGCATTTT. Protein sequence: CASSGQGLENQPQHF.

The chain employs TRBV10-2 and TRBJ1-4; D unresolved. Per germline, CDR1 WSHSY and CDR2 SAAADI. The V end was cut by 2 bases, the J end by 4 bases, with 5 bases between. This CDR3 is 13 amino acids long. This CDR3 is CASSEGHNEKLFF. The CDR3 DNA is TGCGCCAGCAGTGAGGGTCATAATGAAAAACTGTTTTTT.